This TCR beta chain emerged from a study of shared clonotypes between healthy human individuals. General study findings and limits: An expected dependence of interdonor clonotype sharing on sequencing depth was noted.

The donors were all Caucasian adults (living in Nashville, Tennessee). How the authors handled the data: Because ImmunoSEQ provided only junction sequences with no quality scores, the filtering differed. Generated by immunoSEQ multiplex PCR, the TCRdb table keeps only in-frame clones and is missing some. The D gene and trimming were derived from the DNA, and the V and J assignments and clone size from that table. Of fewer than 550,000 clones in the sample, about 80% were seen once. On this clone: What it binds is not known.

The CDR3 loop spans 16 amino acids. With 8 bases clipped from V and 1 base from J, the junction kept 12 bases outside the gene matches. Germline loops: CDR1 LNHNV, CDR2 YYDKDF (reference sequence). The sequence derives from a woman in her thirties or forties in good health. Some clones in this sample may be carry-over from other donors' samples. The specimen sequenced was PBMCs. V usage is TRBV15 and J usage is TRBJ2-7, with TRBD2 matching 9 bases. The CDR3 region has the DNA TGTGCCACCCCGGGACTAGCAGTAATCCAATCCTACGAGCAGTACTTC. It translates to CATPGLAVIQSYEQYF.